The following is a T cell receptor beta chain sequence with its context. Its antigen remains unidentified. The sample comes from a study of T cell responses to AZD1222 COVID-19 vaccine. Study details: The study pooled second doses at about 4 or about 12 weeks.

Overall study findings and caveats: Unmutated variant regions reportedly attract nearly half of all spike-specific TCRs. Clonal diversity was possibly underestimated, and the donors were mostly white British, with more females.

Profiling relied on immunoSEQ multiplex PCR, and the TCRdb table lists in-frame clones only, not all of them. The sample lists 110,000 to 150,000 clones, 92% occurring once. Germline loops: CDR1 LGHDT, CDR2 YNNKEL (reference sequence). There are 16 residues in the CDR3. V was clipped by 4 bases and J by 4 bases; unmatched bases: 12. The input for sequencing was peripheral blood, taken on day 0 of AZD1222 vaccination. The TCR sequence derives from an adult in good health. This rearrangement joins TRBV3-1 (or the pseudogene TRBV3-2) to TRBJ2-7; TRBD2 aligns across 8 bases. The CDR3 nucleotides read TGTGCCAGCAGCCCACGGGGGGGCGTCATCGCATACGAGCAGTACTTC. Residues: CASSPRGGVIAYEQYF.